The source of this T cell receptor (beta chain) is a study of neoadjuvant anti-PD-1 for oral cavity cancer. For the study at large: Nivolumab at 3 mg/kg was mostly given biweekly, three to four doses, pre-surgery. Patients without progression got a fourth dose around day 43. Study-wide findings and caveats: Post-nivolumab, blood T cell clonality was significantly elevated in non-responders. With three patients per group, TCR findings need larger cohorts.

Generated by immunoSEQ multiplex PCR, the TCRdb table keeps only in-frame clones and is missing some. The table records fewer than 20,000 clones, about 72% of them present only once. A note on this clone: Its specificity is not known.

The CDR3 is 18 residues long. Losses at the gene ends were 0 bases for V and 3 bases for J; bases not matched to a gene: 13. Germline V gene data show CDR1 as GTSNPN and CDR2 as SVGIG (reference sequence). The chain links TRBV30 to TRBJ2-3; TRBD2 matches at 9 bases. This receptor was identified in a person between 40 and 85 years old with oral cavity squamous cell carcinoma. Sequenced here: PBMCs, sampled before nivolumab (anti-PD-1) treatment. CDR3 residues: CAWSVPWWGGRETDTQYF. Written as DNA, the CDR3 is TGTGCCTGGAGTGTACCCTGGTGGGGCGGGAGGGAAACAGATACGCAGTATTTT. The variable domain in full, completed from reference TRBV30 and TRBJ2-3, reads SQTIHQWPATLVQPVGSPLSLECTVEGTSNPNLYWYRQAAGRGLQLLFYSVGIGQISSEVPQNLSASRPQDRQFILSSKKLLLSDSGFYLCAWSVPWWGGRETDTQYFGPGTRLTVL.